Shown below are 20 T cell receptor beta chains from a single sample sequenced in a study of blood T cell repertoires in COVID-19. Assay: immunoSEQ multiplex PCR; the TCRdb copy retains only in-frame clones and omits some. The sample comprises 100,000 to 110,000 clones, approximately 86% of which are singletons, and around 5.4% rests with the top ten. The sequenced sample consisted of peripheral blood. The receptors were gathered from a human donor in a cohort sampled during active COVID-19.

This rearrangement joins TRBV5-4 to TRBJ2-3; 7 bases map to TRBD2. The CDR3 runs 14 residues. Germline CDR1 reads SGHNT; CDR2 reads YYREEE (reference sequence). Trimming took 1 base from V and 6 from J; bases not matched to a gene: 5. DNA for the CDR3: TGTGCCAGCAGCTTGAGCGGGATAAGGGATACGCAGTATTTT. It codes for CASSLSGIRDTQYF.

CDR3 sequence: CASSLTASSYEQYF. The DNA of the CDR3 is TGTGCCAGCAGCTTAACGGCCAGCTCCTACGAGCAGTACTTC. The rearrangement uses TRBV7-3 and TRBJ2-7, with D unresolved. The CDR3 is 14 amino acids. Germline CDR1 reads SGHTA; CDR2 reads FQGTGA. Trimming removed 0 bases from V and 0 bases from J, with 6 bases in between.

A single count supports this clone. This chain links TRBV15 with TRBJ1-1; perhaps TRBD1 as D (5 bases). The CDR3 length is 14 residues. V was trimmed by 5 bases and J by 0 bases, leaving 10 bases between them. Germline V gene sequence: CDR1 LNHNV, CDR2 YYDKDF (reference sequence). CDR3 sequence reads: CATSQGLLNTEAFF. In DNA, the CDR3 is TGTGCCACCAGCCAGGGACTGTTGAACACTGAAGCTTTCTTT.

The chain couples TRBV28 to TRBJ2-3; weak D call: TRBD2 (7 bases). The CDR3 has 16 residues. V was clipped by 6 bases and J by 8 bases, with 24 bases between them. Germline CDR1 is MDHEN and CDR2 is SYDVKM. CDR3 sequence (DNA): TGTGCCAGCAGCCCCGGGGGGCGGGGAGGTCTAGTTACGCAGTATTTT. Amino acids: CASSPGGRGGLVTQYF.

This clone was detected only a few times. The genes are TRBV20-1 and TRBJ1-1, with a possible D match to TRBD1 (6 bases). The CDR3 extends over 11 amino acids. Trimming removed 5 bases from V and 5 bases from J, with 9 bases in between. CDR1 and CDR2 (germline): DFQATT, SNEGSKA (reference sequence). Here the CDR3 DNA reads TGCAGTGCTGAGCAGGGGACTGAAGCTTTCTTT. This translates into CSAEQGTEAFF.

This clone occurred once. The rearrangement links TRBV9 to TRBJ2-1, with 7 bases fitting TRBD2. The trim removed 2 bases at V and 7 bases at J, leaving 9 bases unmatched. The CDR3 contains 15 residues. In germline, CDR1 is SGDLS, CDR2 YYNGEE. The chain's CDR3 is CASSVSGGLWNEQFF. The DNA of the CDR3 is TGTGCCAGCAGCGTCTCGGGAGGCCTCTGGAATGAGCAGTTCTTC.

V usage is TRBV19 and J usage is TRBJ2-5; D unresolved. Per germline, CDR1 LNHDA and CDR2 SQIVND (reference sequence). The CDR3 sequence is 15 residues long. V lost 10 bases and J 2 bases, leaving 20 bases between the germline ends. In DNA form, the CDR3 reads TGTGCCACAGCCCCCCAGGTAGTTGGGCAAGAGACCCAGTACTTC. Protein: CATAPQVVGQETQYF.

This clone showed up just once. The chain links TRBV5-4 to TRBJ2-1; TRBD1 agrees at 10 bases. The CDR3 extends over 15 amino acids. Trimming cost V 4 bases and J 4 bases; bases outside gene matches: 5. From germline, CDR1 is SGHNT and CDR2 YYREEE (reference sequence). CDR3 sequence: CASSRQGAYYNEQFF. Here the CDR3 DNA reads TGTGCCAGCAGCCGACAGGGGGCTTATTACAATGAGCAGTTCTTC.

The CDR3 DNA reads TGTGCCAGCAGTGAAATCGGCGGGGAGGGCACAGATACGCAGTATTTT. As protein: CASSEIGGEGTDTQYF. This sequence joins TRBV6-1 and TRBJ2-3; possible D gene TRBD2, 6 bases. CDR3 size: 16 residues. Germline V CDR1 and CDR2: MNHNS, SASEGT. The ends were cut back, 2 bases at V and 1 base at J, with 13 bases in the middle.

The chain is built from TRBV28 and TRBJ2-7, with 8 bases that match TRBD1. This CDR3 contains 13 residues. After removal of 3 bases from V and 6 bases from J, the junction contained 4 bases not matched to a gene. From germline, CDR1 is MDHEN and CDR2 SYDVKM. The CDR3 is CASSLTTGGEQYF. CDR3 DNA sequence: TGTGCCAGCAGTTTGACAACAGGGGGCGAGCAGTACTTC.

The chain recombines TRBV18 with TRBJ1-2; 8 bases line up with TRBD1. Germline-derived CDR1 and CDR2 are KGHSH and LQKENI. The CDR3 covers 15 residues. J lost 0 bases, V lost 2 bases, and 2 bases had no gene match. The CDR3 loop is CASSPGTGANYGYTF. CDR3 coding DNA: TGTGCCAGCTCACCAGGGACAGGCGCTAACTATGGCTACACCTTC.

CDR3 region: CAWSVGAEYEKLFF. In DNA form, the CDR3 reads TGTGCCTGGAGTGTAGGGGCCGAATATGAAAAACTGTTTTTT. This chain uses TRBV30 with TRBJ1-4, with D maybe TRBD1 (5 bases). V was trimmed by 0 bases and J by 6 bases, leaving 11 bases between them. This CDR3 is 14 amino acids long. Germline V gene data show CDR1 as GTSNPN and CDR2 as SVGIG (reference sequence).

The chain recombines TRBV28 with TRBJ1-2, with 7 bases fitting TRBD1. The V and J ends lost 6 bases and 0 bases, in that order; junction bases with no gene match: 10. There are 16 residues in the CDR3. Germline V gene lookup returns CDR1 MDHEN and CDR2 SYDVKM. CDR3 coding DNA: TGTGCCAGCAGACTCGGGACAGAGACTTCTAACTATGGCTACACCTTC. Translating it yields CASRLGTETSNYGYTF.

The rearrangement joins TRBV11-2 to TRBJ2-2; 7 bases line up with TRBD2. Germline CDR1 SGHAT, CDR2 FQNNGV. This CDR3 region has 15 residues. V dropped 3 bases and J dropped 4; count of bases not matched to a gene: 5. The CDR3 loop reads CASSLGGTGTGELFF. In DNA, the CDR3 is TGTGCCAGCAGCTTGGGAGGGACCGGCACCGGGGAGCTGTTTTTT.

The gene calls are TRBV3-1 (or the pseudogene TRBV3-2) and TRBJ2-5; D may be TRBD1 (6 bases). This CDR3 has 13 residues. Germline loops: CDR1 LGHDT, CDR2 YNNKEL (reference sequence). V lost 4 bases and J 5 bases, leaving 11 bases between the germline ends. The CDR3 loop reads CASSPSRGETQYF. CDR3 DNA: TGTGCCAGCAGCCCCTCCAGGGGTGAGACCCAGTACTTC.

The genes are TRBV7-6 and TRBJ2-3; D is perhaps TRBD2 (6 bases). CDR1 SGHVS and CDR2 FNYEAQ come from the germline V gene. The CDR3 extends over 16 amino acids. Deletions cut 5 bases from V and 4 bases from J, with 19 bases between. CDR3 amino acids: CASSLLASRGPDTQYF. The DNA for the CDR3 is TGTGCCAGCAGCCTCCTAGCGTCCCGGGGCCCAGATACGCAGTATTTT.

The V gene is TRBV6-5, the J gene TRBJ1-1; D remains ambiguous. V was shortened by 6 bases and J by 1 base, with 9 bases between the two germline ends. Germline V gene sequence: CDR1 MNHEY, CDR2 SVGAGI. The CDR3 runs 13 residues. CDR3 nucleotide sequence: TGTGCCAGCAGCCTTCGACAGAACACTGAAGCTTTCTTT. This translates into CASSLRQNTEAFF.

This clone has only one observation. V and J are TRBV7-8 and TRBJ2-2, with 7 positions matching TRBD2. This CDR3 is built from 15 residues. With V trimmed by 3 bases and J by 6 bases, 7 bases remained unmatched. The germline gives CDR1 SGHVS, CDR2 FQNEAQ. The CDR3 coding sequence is TGTGCCAGCAGCTTTTTTGCGGGAGAGGCCGGGGAGCTGTTTTTT. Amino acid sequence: CASSFFAGEAGELFF.

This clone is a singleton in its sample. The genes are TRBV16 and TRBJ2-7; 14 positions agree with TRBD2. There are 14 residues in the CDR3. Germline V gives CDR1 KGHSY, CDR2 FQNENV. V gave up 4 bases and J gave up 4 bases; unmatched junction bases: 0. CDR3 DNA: TGTGCCAGCAGCCGGACTAGCGGGAGGTACGAGCAGTACTTC. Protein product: CASSRTSGRYEQYF.

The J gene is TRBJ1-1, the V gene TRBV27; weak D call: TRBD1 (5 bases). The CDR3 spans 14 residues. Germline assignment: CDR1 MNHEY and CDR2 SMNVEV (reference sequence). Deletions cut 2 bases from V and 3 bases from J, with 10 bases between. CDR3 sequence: CASSLGGSDTEAFF. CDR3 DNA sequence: TGTGCCAGCAGTTTAGGGGGGAGCGACACTGAAGCTTTCTTT.